Following are 9 T cell receptor beta chains from one sample sequenced in a study of T-cell memory formation after mild COVID-19. TCRdb called the 5' RACE reads again in MiXCR, with one record for every CDR3 protein. The table has approximately 150,000 distinct CDR3 sequences, 6% to 6.5% seen once. Source material: PBMCs or a T cell subset sorted from them (not recorded which). The receptors derive from an adult woman who had mild COVID-19 (a few samples of this study predate the infection). Cell type and time point are not known.

This clonotype was recorded at least ten times. The chain has TRBV5-1 and TRBJ2-7; D may be TRBD2 (5 bases). Germline CDR1 SGHRS, CDR2 YFSETQ. The length of the CDR3 is 14 residues. Trimming shortened V by 3 bases and J by 5 bases, and 15 bases separated the two germline ends. The CDR3 DNA sequence: TGCGCCAGCAGCTCCAACGGGAAAACAGACGAGCAGTACTTC. This sequence encodes CASSSNGKTDEQYF.

This clonotype was seen at least ten times. V gene TRBV7-8 combines with J gene TRBJ2-4, with a weak D call TRBD2 (5 bases). The CDR3 sequence is 15 residues long. CDR1 is SGHVS, CDR2 FQNEAQ, per germline. The ends were cut back, 5 bases at V and 1 base at J, with 12 bases in the middle. The CDR3 loop is CASSPLGLAKNIQYF. Written as DNA, the CDR3 is TGTGCCAGCAGCCCACTAGGGCTCGCCAAAAACATTCAGTACTTC.

This chain uses TRBV7-8 with TRBJ1-5; possibly TRBD1 for D (5 bases). The CDR3 runs 17 residues. Trimming cost V 0 bases and J 0 bases, with 12 bases left between them. Germline lookup yields CDR1 SGHVS and CDR2 FQNEAQ. CDR3 sequence: CASSLAGGVRSNQPQHF. CDR3 sequence (DNA): TGTGCCAGCAGCTTAGCGGGGGGAGTTCGTAGCAATCAGCCCCAGCATTTT.

The sample holds one count of this clonotype. V and J are TRBV27 and TRBJ2-2; 9 positions agree with TRBD1. This CDR3 has 15 amino acids. V trimming: 6 bases; J trimming: 3 bases; junction bases outside the gene matches: 5. Per germline, CDR1 MNHEY and CDR2 SMNVEV (reference sequence). In DNA, the CDR3 is TGTGCCAGCAGGTCGGGACAGGGCCACACCGGGGAGCTGTTTTTT. It yields the protein CASRSGQGHTGELFF.

This clonotype was counted a few times. This chain uses TRBV3-1 with TRBJ1-1, with a tentative D call TRBD1 (6 bases). CDR1 and CDR2 from the germline V gene are LGHDT and YNNKEL (reference sequence). The CDR3 spans 14 residues. The V and J ends lost 6 bases and 0 bases respectively, with 11 bases between them. In DNA, the CDR3 is TGTGCCAGCAGGCCCGGGACATTGAACACTGAAGCTTTCTTT. Its translation: CASRPGTLNTEAFF.

There are a few counts of this clonotype. V gene TRBV19 combines with J gene TRBJ1-6; perhaps TRBD1 as D (5 bases). Trimming left V 5 bases short and J 7 bases short, with 12 bases between. This CDR3 has 14 amino acids. Germline assignment: CDR1 LNHDA and CDR2 SQIVND (reference sequence). The CDR3 coding sequence is TGTGCCAGTAGTGCCGACAGCGGAAATTCACCCCTCCACTTT. Translating gives CASSADSGNSPLHF.

This clonotype was picked up a small number of times. The genes are TRBV7-2 and TRBJ2-3; no definite D call. The CDR3 contains 15 residues. Germline CDR1 SGHTA, CDR2 FQGNSA. V was trimmed by 5 bases and J by 0 bases, leaving 12 bases between them. The CDR3 here is CASSQSLLSTDTQYF. DNA of the CDR3: TGTGCCAGCAGCCAGAGTCTATTAAGCACAGATACGCAGTATTTT.

This clonotype has a count of ten or more. This chain connects TRBV5-1 to TRBJ2-4, with TRBD1 matching 8 bases. Trimming took 2 bases from V and 7 from J; bases not matched to a gene: 5. The CDR3 runs to 14 residues. The germline V gene has CDR1 SGHRS and CDR2 YFSETQ. CDR3 loop: CASSLAGTGNIQYF. The CDR3 bases are TGCGCCAGCAGCTTAGCCGGGACAGGCAACATTCAGTACTTC. Using reference TRBV5-1 and TRBJ2-4 for the parts outside the CDR3, the full variable domain is KAGVTQTPRYLIKTRGQQVTLSCSPISGHRSVSWYQQTPGQGLQFLFEYFSETQRNKGNFPGRFSGRQFSNSRSEMNVSTLELGDSALYLCASSLAGTGNIQYFGAGTRLSVL.

The table lists this clonotype with a few counts. Written as DNA, the CDR3 is TGTGCCAAACAGGGGGTTTACACCGGGGAGCTGTTTTTT. Residues: CAKQGVYTGELFF. This chain connects TRBV27 to TRBJ2-2; 8 bases line up with TRBD1. The CDR3 covers 13 residues. Losses at the gene ends were 10 bases for V and 3 bases for J; bases not matched to a gene: 4. In germline, CDR1 is MNHEY, CDR2 SMNVEV (reference sequence).